These 23 T cell receptor beta chains originate from one sample sequenced in a study of OX40 agonist ivuxolimab in advanced cancers. The assay was immunoSEQ multiplex PCR, and TCRdb's table has in-frame clones only and misses some. This sample yields about 52,000 clones, of which more than 85% are seen a single time; around 15% belongs to the top ten. The source was CD4+ or CD8+ T cells sorted from blood, collected in a trial of the OX40 agonist ivuxolimab. The receptor source for this set is an adult with an advanced solid tumor such as melanoma, head and neck, liver or kidney cancer.

This clone was detected once. The junction and the germline gene differ at one end; a read error may be behind it. The chain carries TRBV7-9 and TRBJ2-2; 15 nucleotides match TRBD2. Germline CDR1 reads SEHNR; CDR2 reads FQNEAQ (reference sequence). The CDR3 length is 18 residues. The CDR3 DNA sequence: TGTGCCAGCAGTTTAGGGACTAGCGGGGGGCCGAACACCGGGGAGCTGTTTTTT. It encodes CASSLGTSGGPNTGELFF.

The V gene is TRBV7-9, the J gene TRBJ2-2; 9 bases are a match to TRBD2. Losses at the gene ends were 6 bases for V and 4 bases for J; bases not matched to a gene: 3. CDR3 size: 14 residues. Germline V gene sequence: CDR1 SEHNR, CDR2 FQNEAQ (reference sequence). Here the CDR3 DNA reads TGTGCCAGCAGGCGGGGGGGCCTCACCGGGGAGCTGTTTTTT. Translated: CASRRGGLTGELFF.

The chain combines TRBV5-6 with TRBJ2-7, with unresolved D. Germline loops: CDR1 SGHDT, CDR2 YYEEEE. This CDR3 is built from 17 residues. The V end was cut by 1 base, the J end by 1 base, with 18 bases between. CDR3 sequence reads: CASSLLTAGPGSYEQYF. The CDR3 bases are TGTGCCAGCAGCTTGTTAACGGCCGGACCAGGATCCTACGAGCAGTACTTC.

The chain uses TRBV4-1 and TRBJ2-7, with 14 bases that match TRBD2. Per the germline V gene, CDR1 is MGHRA and CDR2 is YSYEKL. The V segment lost 0 bases and the J segment 3 bases; nucleotides outside the gene matches: 4. The CDR3 totals 17 residues. CDR3 bases: TGCGCCAGCAGCCAAGAAGGGACTAGCGGGGGACTCTACGAGCAGTACTTC. Encoded protein: CASSQEGTSGGLYEQYF.

The CDR3 here is CASSLGITSGNTIYF. The CDR3 DNA sequence: TGTGCCAGCAGCTTAGGGATTACTTCTGGAAACACCATATATTTT. This chain uses TRBV11-2 with TRBJ1-3; no definite D call. The V and J ends lost 1 base and 1 base respectively, with 8 bases between them. The germline CDR1 and CDR2 sequences are SGHAT and FQNNGV. This CDR3 comprises 15 residues. The whole variable domain, remainder taken from reference TRBV11-2 and TRBJ1-3, is EAGVAQSPRYKIIEKRQSVAFWCNPISGHATLYWYQQILGQGPKLLIQFQNNGVVDDSQLPKDRFSAERLKGVDSTLKIQPAKLEDSAVYLCASSLGITSGNTIYFGEGSWLTVV.

The V call is TRBV4-1, the J call TRBJ1-5; no firm D call. Trimming removed 0 bases from V and 4 bases from J, with 13 bases in between. In germline, CDR1 is MGHRA, CDR2 YSYEKL. CDR3 size: 16 residues. DNA for the CDR3: TGCGCCAGCAGCCAAGACCAGAACTTAAAAAATCAGCCCCAGCATTTT. Translation: CASSQDQNLKNQPQHF.

This sequence joins TRBV29-1 and TRBJ1-1, with TRBD1 as a possible D gene (5 bases). Germline V CDR1 and CDR2: SQVTM, ANQGSEA. The CDR3 consists of 13 residues. V shed 6 bases and J shed 6 bases, with 17 bases lying between them. As DNA, the CDR3 is TGCAGCGTATACGACAGAGGGAAGGCTGAAGCTTTCTTT. Translating it yields CSVYDRGKAEAFF.

Worth noting for this clone: Other DNA sequences in this sample translate to the same CDR3. The V and J genes are TRBV4-1 and TRBJ2-7; 8 nucleotides align to TRBD1. Trimming took 3 bases from V and 4 from J; bases not matched to a gene: 5. The CDR3 is 14 residues long. Germline CDR1 MGHRA, CDR2 YSYEKL. The CDR3: CASSQGQGAYEQYF. The CDR3 DNA is TGCGCCAGCAGCCAGGGGCAGGGGGCGTACGAGCAGTACTTC.

This chain uses TRBV6-4 with TRBJ2-1; D ambiguous. V was clipped by 4 bases and J by 0 bases, with 4 bases between them. Germline CDR1 and CDR2: MRHNA and SNTAGT. The CDR3 has 13 amino acids. For the CDR3, the DNA is TGTGCCAGCAGTGCTAGCTCCTACAATGAGCAGTTCTTC. Translated, it gives CASSASSYNEQFF.

The rearrangement joins TRBV4-1 to TRBJ1-1, with D unclear. Germline V gene data show CDR1 as MGHRA and CDR2 as YSYEKL. Trimming stripped 0 bases from V and 3 bases from J, with 8 bases between. The CDR3 is 14 residues long. The CDR3 DNA follows: TGCGCCAGCAGCCAAGATAATCCGGACACTGAAGCTTTCTTT. Its translation is CASSQDNPDTEAFF.

The chain links TRBV6-5 to TRBJ1-5, with 7 positions matching TRBD1. J gave up 4 bases and V 0 bases, and 3 bases lay outside the gene matches. Germline values: CDR1 MNHEY, CDR2 SVGAGI. The CDR3 loop spans 15 amino acids. As DNA, the CDR3 is TGTGCCAGCAGTTACTCGGGACAGATAAATCAGCCCCAGCATTTT. It codes for CASSYSGQINQPQHF.

The rearrangement joins TRBV5-8 to TRBJ1-2; 7 bases match TRBD1. There are 13 residues in the CDR3. Trimming at V came to 3 bases and at J to 4 bases, leaving 3 bases not matched to a gene. Germline V CDR1 and CDR2: SGHTS, YDEGEE. For the CDR3, the DNA is TGTGCCAGCAGCTCCCCAGGGGGCTATGGCTACACCTTC. Translation: CASSSPGGYGYTF.

V gene TRBV7-9 combines with J gene TRBJ1-2; no definite D call. The CDR3 has 13 residues. Germline assignment: CDR1 SEHNR and CDR2 FQNEAQ (reference sequence). Trimming removed 3 bases at V and 0 bases at J, with 5 bases between. In DNA form, the CDR3 reads TGTGCCAGCAGCTTCTCCACTAACTATGGCTACACCTTC. This codes for CASSFSTNYGYTF.

This rearrangement joins TRBV28 to TRBJ1-3; no clear D gene. Germline CDR1 and CDR2: MDHEN and SYDVKM. V gave up 5 bases and J gave up 3 bases, with 11 bases separating them. CDR3 size: 14 residues. This CDR3 is CASSLSPIGNTIYF. For the CDR3, the DNA is TGTGCCAGCAGTCTATCCCCGATTGGAAACACCATATATTTT.

The V and J genes are TRBV5-4 and TRBJ2-7; TRBD2 aligns across 8 bases. The CDR3 has 14 amino acids. V lost 2 bases and J lost 2; bases outside the gene matches: 3. Germline V gene data show CDR1 as SGHNT and CDR2 as YYREEE (reference sequence). The CDR3 DNA is TGTGCCAGCAGCTTAGCTAGCGGGCCCTACGAGCAGTACTTC. The encoded protein is CASSLASGPYEQYF.

V and J are TRBV13 and TRBJ2-1; D gene ambiguous. This CDR3 has 16 amino acids. V gave up 1 base and J gave up 0 bases, with 10 bases separating them. CDR1 is PRHDT and CDR2 is FYEKMQ in the germline V gene (reference sequence). The CDR3 sequence: CASSLEGLSSYNEQFF. The CDR3 DNA follows: TGTGCCAGCAGCTTAGAGGGTCTGAGCTCCTACAATGAGCAGTTCTTC.

Remarks on this clone: Different DNA sequences within this sample yield the same CDR3. The rearrangement links TRBV30 to TRBJ2-7; 8 bases are a match to TRBD2. Germline CDR1 and CDR2: GTSNPN and SVGIG (reference sequence). This CDR3 comprises 12 residues. V lost 3 bases and J lost 3; bases outside the gene matches: 1. CDR3 coding DNA: TGTGCCTGGAGCGGGACTAGCTACGAGCAGTACTTC. Residues: CAWSGTSYEQYF.

V usage is TRBV11-1 and J usage is TRBJ2-7; D unclear. The CDR3 is 16 residues long. V shed 2 bases and J shed 0 bases, with 14 bases lying between them. Looked up from germline, CDR1 is SGHAT and CDR2 is FQDESV (reference sequence). In DNA, the CDR3 is TGTGCCAGCAGCTTACACCCCACCATAAGCTCCTACGAGCAGTACTTC. Its protein product is CASSLHPTISSYEQYF. Together with reference TRBV11-1 and TRBJ2-7, the CDR3 gives the full variable domain: EAEVAQSPRYKITEKSQAVAFWCDPISGHATLYWYRQILGQGPELLVQFQDESVVDDSQLPKDRFSAERLKGVDSTLKIQPAELGDSAMYLCASSLHPTISSYEQYFGPGTRLTVT.

The chain links TRBV9 to TRBJ2-3; 12 positions agree with TRBD2. This CDR3 contains 16 residues. Per the germline V gene, CDR1 is SGDLS and CDR2 is YYNGEE. With V trimmed by 3 bases and J by 3 bases, 5 bases remained unmatched. CDR3 sequence: CASSASGGGGTDTQYF. The CDR3 DNA reads as TGTGCCAGCAGCGCTAGCGGGGGGGGTGGGACAGATACGCAGTATTTT.

The chain carries TRBV25-1 and TRBJ2-1; 12 bases line up with TRBD2. Germline-derived CDR1 and CDR2 are MGHDK and SYGVNS. This CDR3 comprises 15 residues. The V gene end was trimmed by 6 bases and the J gene end by 9 bases; junction bases not matched to a gene: 9. CDR3 DNA: TGTGCCAGCAGCCTAGCGGGGGGGCCTCACGGTGAGCAGTTCTTC. Translated: CASSLAGGPHGEQFF.

The chain recombines TRBV30 with TRBJ1-2; D remains unclear. Trimming took 0 bases from V and 0 from J, leaving 8 bases between them. Germline lookup yields CDR1 GTSNPN and CDR2 SVGIG (reference sequence). This CDR3 region has 14 residues. The CDR3 region is CAWSVGNSNYGYTF. CDR3 sequence (DNA): TGTGCCTGGAGTGTCGGCAATTCTAACTATGGCTACACCTTC.

The chain joins TRBV2 to TRBJ1-2; D gene unclear. With 1 base removed from V and 2 bases from J, the gap between germline ends came to 8 bases. The germline V gene encodes CDR1 SNHLY and CDR2 FYNNEI. CDR3 size: 14 residues. The CDR3 is CASSEEGENYGYTF. The CDR3 nucleotides read TGTGCCAGCAGTGAAGAGGGAGAGAACTATGGCTACACCTTC. Together with reference TRBV2 and TRBJ1-2, the CDR3 gives the full variable domain: EPEVTQTPSHQVTQMGQEVILRCVPISNHLYFYWYRQILGQKVEFLVSFYNNEISEKSEIFDDQFSVERPDGSNFTLKIRSTKLEDSAMYFCASSEEGENYGYTFGSGTRLTVV.

This sequence joins TRBV5-1 and TRBJ1-1, with 9 bases identical to TRBD1. Germline V gene lookup returns CDR1 SGHRS and CDR2 YFSETQ. V lost 3 bases and J lost 7; bases outside the gene matches: 7. This CDR3 contains 14 residues. The CDR3 region is CASSSGQGRDEAFF. The CDR3 DNA reads TGCGCCAGCAGCTCGGGACAGGGTAGGGATGAAGCTTTCTTT.